This is a list of T cell receptor beta chains from one sample in a study of blood T cell repertoires in COVID-19. The assay was immunoSEQ multiplex PCR, and TCRdb's table has in-frame clones only and misses some. The table lists about 230,000 clones, around 89% of them singletons. The sample consisted of PBMCs or T cells enriched from blood (not recorded which). The source is a woman between 40 and 55 years old with acute COVID-19. CDR3s include the opening cysteine and the closing phenylalanine or tryptophan. Each record gives: D gene, clone size, J gene, V gene, CDR3 protein, CDR3 DNA. D genes are given only for firm matches. Rows give clone size only sometimes, using once, few, many, or a class for an expanded clone.

d_gene: NA; abundance: NA; j_gene: TRBJ2-5; v_gene: TRBV7-2; CDR3aa: CASSFSRETQYF; CDR3nt: TGTGCCAGCAGCTTTTCGAGAGAGACCCAGTACTTC
d_gene: TRBD2; abundance: few; j_gene: TRBJ2-2; v_gene: TRBV24-1; CDR3aa: CATSASGSPGELFF; CDR3nt: TGTGCCACCAGTGCTAGCGGGAGTCCCGGGGAGCTGTTTTTT
d_gene: TRBD1; abundance: NA; j_gene: TRBJ1-5; v_gene: TRBV6-2/TRBV6-3; CDR3aa: CASSFDRTGGYQPQHF; CDR3nt: TGTGCCAGCAGTTTCGACCGGACAGGGGGATATCAGCCCCAGCATTTT
d_gene: TRBD2; abundance: NA; j_gene: TRBJ2-1; v_gene: TRBV6-2/TRBV6-3; CDR3aa: CASSSETSGTVNEQFF; CDR3nt: TGTGCCAGCAGCTCTGAGACTAGCGGGACTGTCAATGAGCAGTTCTTC
d_gene: NA; abundance: once; j_gene: TRBJ1-1; v_gene: TRBV11-2; CDR3aa: CASSLVAGQNTEAFF; CDR3nt: TGTGCCAGCAGCTTAGTGGCAGGGCAGAACACTGAAGCTTTCTTT
d_gene: NA; abundance: few; j_gene: TRBJ1-6; v_gene: TRBV5-6; CDR3aa: CASSLGRGESPLHF; CDR3nt: TGTGCCAGCAGCTTGGGGAGGGGCGAATCACCCCTCCACTTT
d_gene: NA; abundance: NA; j_gene: TRBJ1-1; v_gene: TRBV19; CDR3aa: CASSIDLMVGATEAFF; CDR3nt: TGTGCCAGTAGTATAGATCTGATGGTTGGGGCCACTGAAGCTTTCTTT
d_gene: TRBD1; abundance: few; j_gene: TRBJ1-1; v_gene: TRBV6-1; CDR3aa: CASSEARTGQNTEAFF; CDR3nt: TGTGCCAGCAGTGAAGCCCGGACAGGGCAGAACACTGAAGCTTTCTTT
d_gene: NA; abundance: NA; j_gene: TRBJ2-1; v_gene: TRBV4-2; CDR3aa: CASSQDHGSHNEQFF; CDR3nt: TGTGCCAGCAGCCAAGACCACGGGAGCCACAATGAGCAGTTCTTC
d_gene: NA; abundance: NA; j_gene: TRBJ1-3; v_gene: TRBV18; CDR3aa: CASSPAPGGAAGNTIYF; CDR3nt: TGTGCCAGCTCACCAGCTCCCGGCGGGGCGGCCGGAAACACCATATATTTT
d_gene: NA; abundance: few; j_gene: TRBJ1-5; v_gene: TRBV6-2/TRBV6-3; CDR3aa: CASSPWARGNQPQHF; CDR3nt: TGTGCCAGCAGTCCGTGGGCCAGGGGCAATCAGCCCCAGCATTTT